A selection of T cell receptor beta chains follows, all from one sample in a study of T cells in localized non-small cell lung cancer. The repertoire was sequenced with immunoSEQ multiplex PCR; TCRdb's copy has only in-frame clones and lacks some. This table holds approximately 34,000 clones, roughly 93% found once. Sequenced material: peripheral blood, taken before any cancer treatment. These receptor sequences come from a female donor of 60 years or more with stage I lung adenocarcinoma. The conserved cysteine and the conserved F or W are not part of the CDR3 here.

CDR3aa	v_gene	j_gene
AGFSGSHNEQF	TRBV2	TRBJ2-1
AWGTSGRAFQETQY	TRBV7-9	TRBJ2-5
ASSLEGMSGGYT	TRBV11-3	TRBJ1-2
ASSHERGRGGTEAF	TRBV4-3	TRBJ1-1
ASTPSGPSSYNEQF	TRBV7-2	TRBJ2-1
ASSATGGLSGANVLT	TRBV9	TRBJ2-6
SANRDTEAF	TRBV29-1	TRBJ1-1
ASSPTSGGPSTDTQY	TRBV28	TRBJ2-3
ASSSQPTSDEQF	TRBV5-1	TRBJ2-1
ASSARQGGTEAF	TRBV25-1	TRBJ1-1
ASSAIRGTEAF	TRBV27	TRBJ1-1